The clone carrying this T cell receptor beta chain turned up a few times. The antigen remains undetermined. This record belongs to a study of T cells after yellow fever vaccination. Whole-study results and caveats: Weaker, the secondary response had a peak occurring faster, on day 5 versus 15. Booster sampling recovered most clones from primary vaccination (about 97% CD4, approximately 88% CD8).

Template switching by 5'RACE produced TCR cDNA, adding a universal primer site and UMIs. TCRdb independently ran MiXCR on the 5' RACE reads; one entry per CDR3 protein. The sample has about 400,000 distinct CDR3 sequences, about 9.9% seen once; the top ten hold less than 20%. Source: PBMCs, taken on the day of the first yellow fever vaccination. The receptor comes from a man between 18 and 35 years old who received the YFV17D yellow fever vaccine.

The CDR3 bases are TGTGCCAGCAGCTTTCAGGGGGCGAGTACTGGGGCCAACGTCCTGACTTTC. Translating gives CASSFQGASTGANVLTF. The genes are TRBV7-2 and TRBJ2-6; 8 nucleotides match TRBD1. Unmatched junction bases numbered 6, after V lost 3 bases and J lost 2 bases. There are 17 residues in the CDR3. The germline CDR1 and CDR2 sequences are SGHTA and FQGNSA.